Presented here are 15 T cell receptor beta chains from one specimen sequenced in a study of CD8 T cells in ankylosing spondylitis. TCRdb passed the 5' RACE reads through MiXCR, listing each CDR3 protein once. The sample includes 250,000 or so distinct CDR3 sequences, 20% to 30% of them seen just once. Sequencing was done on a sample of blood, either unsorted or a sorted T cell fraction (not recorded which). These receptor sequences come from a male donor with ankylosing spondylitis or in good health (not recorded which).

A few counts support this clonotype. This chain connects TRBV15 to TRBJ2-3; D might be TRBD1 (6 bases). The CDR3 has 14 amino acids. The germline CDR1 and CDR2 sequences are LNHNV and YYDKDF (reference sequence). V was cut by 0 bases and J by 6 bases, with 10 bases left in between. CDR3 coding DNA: TGTGCCACCAGCAGAGATTACAGGGTCGATACGCAGTATTTT. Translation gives CATSRDYRVDTQYF.

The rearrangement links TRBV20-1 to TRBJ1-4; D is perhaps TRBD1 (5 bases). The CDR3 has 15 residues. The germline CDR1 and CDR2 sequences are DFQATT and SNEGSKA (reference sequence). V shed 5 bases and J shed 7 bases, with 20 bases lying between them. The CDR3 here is CSARPDQGDGEKLFF. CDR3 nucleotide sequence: TGCAGTGCTCGCCCCGACCAAGGGGACGGTGAAAAACTGTTTTTT.

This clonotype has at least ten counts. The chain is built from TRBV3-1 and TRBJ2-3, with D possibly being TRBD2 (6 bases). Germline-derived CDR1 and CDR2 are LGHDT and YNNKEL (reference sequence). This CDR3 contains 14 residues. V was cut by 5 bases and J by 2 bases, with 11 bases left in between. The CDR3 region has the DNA TGTGCCAGCAGCTCTGGGGGGAACACAGATACGCAGTATTTT. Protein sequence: CASSSGGNTDTQYF.

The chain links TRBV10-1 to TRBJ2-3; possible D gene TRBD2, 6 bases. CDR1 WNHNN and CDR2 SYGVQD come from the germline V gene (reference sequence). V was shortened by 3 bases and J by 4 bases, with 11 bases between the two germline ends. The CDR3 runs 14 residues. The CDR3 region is CASSERLVSDTQYF. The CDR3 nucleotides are TGCGCCAGCAGTGAACGACTAGTCTCAGATACGCAGTATTTT.

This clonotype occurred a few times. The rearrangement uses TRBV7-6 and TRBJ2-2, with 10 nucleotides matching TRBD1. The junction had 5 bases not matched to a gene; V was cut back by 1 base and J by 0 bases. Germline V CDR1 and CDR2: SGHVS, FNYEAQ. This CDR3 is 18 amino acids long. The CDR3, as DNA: TGTGCCAGCAGCTTAGGGACAGGGGGACGTTCGAACACCGGGGAGCTGTTTTTT. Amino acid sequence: CASSLGTGGRSNTGELFF.

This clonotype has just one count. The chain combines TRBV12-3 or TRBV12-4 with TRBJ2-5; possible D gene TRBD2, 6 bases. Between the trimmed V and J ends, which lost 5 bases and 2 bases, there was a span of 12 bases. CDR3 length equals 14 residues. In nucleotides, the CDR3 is TGTGCCAGCAGTCCGCGGGACCGGCAAGAGACCCAGTACTTC. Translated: CASSPRDRQETQYF.

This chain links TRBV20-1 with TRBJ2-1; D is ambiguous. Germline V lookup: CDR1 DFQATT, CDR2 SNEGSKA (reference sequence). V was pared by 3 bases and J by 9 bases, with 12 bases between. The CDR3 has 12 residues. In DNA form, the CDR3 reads TGCAGTGCTAGCCTAGATATCGCTGAGCAGTTCTTC. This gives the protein CSASLDIAEQFF.

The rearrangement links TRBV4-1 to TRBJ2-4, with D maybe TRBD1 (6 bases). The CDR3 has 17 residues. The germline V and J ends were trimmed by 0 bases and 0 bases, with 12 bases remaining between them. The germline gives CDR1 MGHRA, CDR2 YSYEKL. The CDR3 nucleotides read TGCGCCAGCAGCCAAGAGGACAGCCGTATAGCCAAAAACATTCAGTACTTC. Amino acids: CASSQEDSRIAKNIQYF.

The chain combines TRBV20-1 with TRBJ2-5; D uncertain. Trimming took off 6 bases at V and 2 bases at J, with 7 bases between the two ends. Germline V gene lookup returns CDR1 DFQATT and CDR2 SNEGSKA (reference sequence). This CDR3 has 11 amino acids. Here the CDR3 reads CSAHWQETQYF. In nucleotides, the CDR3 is TGCAGTGCCCACTGGCAAGAGACCCAGTACTTC.

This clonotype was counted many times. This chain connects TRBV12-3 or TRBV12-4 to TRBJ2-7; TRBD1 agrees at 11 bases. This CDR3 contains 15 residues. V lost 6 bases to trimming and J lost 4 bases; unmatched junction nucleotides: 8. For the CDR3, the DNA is TGTGCCAGCAGGCCGACCGGGACAGGGGGGTACGAGCAGTACTTC. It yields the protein CASRPTGTGGYEQYF.

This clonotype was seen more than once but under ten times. CDR3 sequence (DNA): TGTGCCAGCAGTTCCCTCCGGGGGAATGAGCAGTTCTTC. Protein: CASSSLRGNEQFF. This chain uses TRBV12-3 or TRBV12-4 with TRBJ2-1; D is possibly TRBD2 (6 bases). CDR3 length: 13 amino acids. V was clipped by 4 bases and J by 7 bases, with 11 bases between them.

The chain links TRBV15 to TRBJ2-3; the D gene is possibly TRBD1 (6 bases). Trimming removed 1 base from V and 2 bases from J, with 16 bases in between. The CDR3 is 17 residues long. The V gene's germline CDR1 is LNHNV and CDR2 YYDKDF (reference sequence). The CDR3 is CATSRASGGRVTDTQYF. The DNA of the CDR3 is TGTGCCACCAGCAGAGCGTCTGGGGGCCGCGTCACAGATACGCAGTATTTT.

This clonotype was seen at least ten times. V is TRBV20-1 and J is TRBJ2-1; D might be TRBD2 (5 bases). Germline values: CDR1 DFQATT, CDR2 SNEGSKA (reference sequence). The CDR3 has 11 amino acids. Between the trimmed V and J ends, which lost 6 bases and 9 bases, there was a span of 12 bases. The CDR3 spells CSAEGSVEQFF. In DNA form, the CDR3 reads TGCAGTGCCGAGGGTAGCGTTGAGCAGTTCTTC.

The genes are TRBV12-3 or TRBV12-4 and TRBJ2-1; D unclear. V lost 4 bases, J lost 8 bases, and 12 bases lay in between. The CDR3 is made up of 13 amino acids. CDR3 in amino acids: CASSSKGRDEQFF. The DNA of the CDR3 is TGTGCCAGCAGTTCAAAGGGTCGGGATGAGCAGTTCTTC.

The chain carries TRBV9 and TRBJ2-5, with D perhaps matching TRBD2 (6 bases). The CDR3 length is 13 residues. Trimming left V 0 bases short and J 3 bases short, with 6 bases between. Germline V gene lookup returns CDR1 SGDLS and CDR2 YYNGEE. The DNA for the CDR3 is TGTGCCAGCAGCGTAGGGGGGGAAGAGACCCAGTACTTC. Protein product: CASSVGGEETQYF.